This T cell receptor (beta chain) is from a study of shared clonotypes between healthy human individuals. Study-level background: The study enrolled a couple of women and three men aged 18 to 49.

Generated by immunoSEQ multiplex PCR, the TCRdb table keeps only in-frame clones and is missing some. The table has about 2.3 million clones, under 95% seen once. The CDR3 has 14 residues. With 2 bases removed from V and 1 base from J, the gap between germline ends came to 8 bases. Germline V CDR1 and CDR2: ENHRY, SYGVKD. This clone came up once. The gene calls are TRBV10-3 and TRBJ1-1; D is unclear. The TCR originated in a man younger than 35 in good health. Some clones in this sample may be carry-over from other donors' samples. Sequencing used naive CD4+ T cells from PBMCs. Subset of the sample: CD45RA+ positively selected. The DNA for the CDR3 is TGTGCCATCAGTGAGCTGGATGGGAACACTGAAGCTTTCTTT. Protein product: CAISELDGNTEAFF.